The 22 T cell receptor beta chains below come from one sample, sequenced in a study of T cell changes during pregnancy in multiple sclerosis. Generated by immunoSEQ multiplex PCR, the TCRdb table keeps only in-frame clones and is missing some. The sample carries roughly 70,000 clones, about 92% recorded once. This specimen was peripheral blood, taken in the third trimester of pregnancy. These receptors all stem from a female donor in good health, enrolled as a control in a pregnancy study.

V gene TRBV14 combines with J gene TRBJ2-2, with TRBD2 identical over 9 bases. The CDR3 covers 16 residues. CDR1 SGHDN and CDR2 FVKESK come from the germline V gene. Germline trimming cut 3 bases from V and 2 bases from J; bases unmatched to any gene: 4. The DNA of the CDR3 is TGTGCCAGCAGCCAGCTAGCGGGGACAAACACCGGGGAGCTGTTTTTT. It codes for CASSQLAGTNTGELFF.

The gene calls are TRBV28 and TRBJ1-5; D perhaps matches TRBD1 (5 bases). CDR3 length: 15 amino acids. The germline V gene has CDR1 MDHEN and CDR2 SYDVKM. The V and J ends lost 4 bases and 2 bases respectively, with 12 bases between them. CDR3 protein: CASSWRGKGNQPQHF. The CDR3 bases are TGTGCCAGCAGTTGGCGGGGGAAAGGCAATCAGCCCCAGCATTTT.

This clone was detected only once. V and J are TRBV28 and TRBJ1-2, with D perhaps matching TRBD1 (5 bases). The V gene's germline CDR1 is MDHEN and CDR2 SYDVKM. This CDR3 is built from 15 residues. V was cut by 3 bases and J by 0 bases, with 11 bases left in between. The CDR3: CASSLAGLTNYGYTF. The CDR3 nucleotides read TGTGCCAGCAGTTTGGCAGGGCTAACTAACTATGGCTACACCTTC.

This clone showed up just a few times. V and J are TRBV5-1 and TRBJ1-6; D is unresolved. The CDR3 has 15 residues. V was trimmed by 0 bases and J by 9 bases, leaving 13 bases between them. The germline gives CDR1 SGHRS, CDR2 YFSETQ. This CDR3 is CASSLASTEGSPLHF. CDR3 DNA sequence: TGCGCCAGCAGCTTGGCCTCAACAGAGGGTTCACCCCTCCACTTT.

The genes are TRBV5-1 and TRBJ2-6; a weak D match, TRBD1 (5 bases). Trimming took 4 bases from V and 1 from J, leaving 15 bases between them. Germline assignment: CDR1 SGHRS and CDR2 YFSETQ. The CDR3 is 17 amino acids. The CDR3 is CASSSDNQGSGANVLTF. CDR3 bases: TGCGCCAGCAGCAGCGACAACCAGGGATCTGGGGCCAACGTCCTGACTTTC.

The chain joins TRBV14 to TRBJ2-7, with D perhaps TRBD2 (5 bases). Germline assignment: CDR1 SGHDN and CDR2 FVKESK. V was clipped by 4 bases and J by 6 bases, with 13 bases between them. The CDR3 is made up of 13 amino acids. CDR3 in amino acids: CASSPAERREQYF. CDR3 DNA: TGTGCCAGCAGCCCCGCTGAGCGGCGCGAGCAGTACTTC. Drawing the rest from reference TRBV14 and TRBJ2-7, the complete variable domain is EAGVTQFPSHSVIEKGQTVTLRCDPISGHDNLYWYRRVMGKEIKFLLHFVKESKQDESGMPNNRFLAERTGGTYSTLKVQPAELEDSGVYFCASSPAERREQYFGPGTRLTVT.

The chain has TRBV29-1 and TRBJ2-1; 12 bases line up with TRBD2. The CDR3 loop spans 13 amino acids. Germline lookup yields CDR1 SQVTM and CDR2 ANQGSEA. V lost 4 bases, J lost 6 bases, and 1 base stayed unmatched. Here the CDR3 reads CSVGLAGVNEQFF. Here the CDR3 DNA reads TGCAGCGTTGGACTAGCGGGAGTCAATGAGCAGTTCTTC.

J is TRBJ2-3 and V is TRBV10-2; 11 bases map to TRBD2. CDR1 and CDR2 (germline): WSHSY, SAAADI. CDR3 size: 17 residues. With 4 bases clipped from V and 3 bases from J, the junction kept 9 bases outside the gene matches. The CDR3, as DNA: TGCGCCAGCAGTGCGTACGGGCCTAGCGGGGGGACAGATACGCAGTATTTT. Translated, it gives CASSAYGPSGGTDTQYF.

This sequence joins TRBV13 and TRBJ2-7; 7 bases line up with TRBD2. The germline gives CDR1 PRHDT, CDR2 FYEKMQ (reference sequence). Trimming cost V 3 bases and J 0 bases; bases outside gene matches: 5. The CDR3 contains 15 residues. CDR3 protein: CASSFRLADSYEQYF. The CDR3, as DNA: TGTGCCAGCAGCTTCAGGCTAGCGGACTCCTACGAGCAGTACTTC.

The genes are TRBV7-5 and TRBJ2-3; TRBD2, the D gene given by the table, was not confirmed from the DNA. TRBV7-5 is an annotated pseudogene. This CDR3 is built from 16 residues. The DNA for the CDR3 is TGTGTCAGAAGCTTAGCGATGACTAGCGGGGGGGATACGCAGTATTTT. This gives the protein CVRSLAMTSGGDTQYF.

V usage is TRBV4-3 and J usage is TRBJ2-7; a weak D match, TRBD2 (6 bases). Germline V gives CDR1 LGHNA, CDR2 YSLEER. This CDR3 region has 16 residues. Trimming pared 1 base from V and 2 bases from J, leaving 15 bases between. In DNA form, the CDR3 reads TGCGCCAGCAGCCAAGGTGTAGGCGGGAACACCTACGAGCAGTACTTC. Its protein product is CASSQGVGGNTYEQYF.

The chain has TRBV11-3 and TRBJ2-1, with 10 bases identical to TRBD1. Germline trimming cut 5 bases from V and 2 bases from J; bases unmatched to any gene: 3. The CDR3 consists of 15 residues. Germline loops: CDR1 SGHNT, CDR2 YENEEA. The CDR3 coding sequence is TGTGCCAGCAGCCCGGGACAGGGGACCTACAATGAGCAGTTCTTC. This gives the protein CASSPGQGTYNEQFF.

This chain uses TRBV27 with TRBJ1-1; D gene unclear. Between the trimmed V and J ends, which lost 5 bases and 1 base, there was a span of 8 bases. The CDR3 extends over 13 amino acids. Germline lookup yields CDR1 MNHEY and CDR2 SMNVEV (reference sequence). The DNA for the CDR3 is TGTGCCAGCAGTCCAACAGAGAACACTGAAGCTTTCTTT. Amino acids: CASSPTENTEAFF.

The chain joins TRBV4-1 to TRBJ1-1, with 7 positions matching TRBD1. V lost 3 bases and J lost 1; bases outside the gene matches: 5. The CDR3 is 15 residues long. Germline CDR1 is MGHRA and CDR2 is YSYEKL. CDR3 protein: CASSQLTGKNTEAFF. In DNA, the CDR3 is TGCGCCAGCAGCCAGCTGACAGGGAAGAACACTGAAGCTTTCTTT.

This clone was recorded only once. The CDR3 loop is CASMGGKNTEAFF. The CDR3 coding sequence is TGTGCCAGCATGGGGGGGAAGAACACTGAAGCTTTCTTT. The genes are TRBV6-1 and TRBJ1-1, with a weak D call TRBD1 (5 bases). The germline CDR1 and CDR2 sequences are MNHNS and SASEGT. This CDR3 is 13 amino acids long. Trimming pared 7 bases from V and 1 base from J, leaving 10 bases between.

The rearrangement uses TRBV5-1 and TRBJ2-1; TRBD2 agrees at 10 bases. The germline V gene encodes CDR1 SGHRS and CDR2 YFSETQ. The V segment lost 4 bases and the J segment 8 bases; nucleotides outside the gene matches: 9. This CDR3 contains 15 residues. CDR3 DNA sequence: TGCGCCAGCAGCAGCGGGGGGGCCTCAGGGGATGAGCAGTTCTTC. Translating gives CASSSGGASGDEQFF.

DNA for the CDR3: TGTGCCAGCAGCCCCAGGGGCGTGGTAGGCTACACCTTC. Translating it yields CASSPRGVVGYTF. The chain couples TRBV7-8 to TRBJ1-2; the D gene is possibly TRBD1 (6 bases). This CDR3 is built from 13 residues. The germline V and J ends were trimmed by 5 bases and 8 bases, with 15 bases remaining between them. CDR1 and CDR2 (germline): SGHVS, FQNEAQ.

This chain connects TRBV7-2 to TRBJ2-5; 8 nucleotides match TRBD1. Germline CDR1 reads SGHTA; CDR2 reads FQGNSA. With V trimmed by 5 bases and J by 7 bases, 6 bases remained unmatched. This CDR3 has 13 amino acids. The CDR3, as DNA: TGTGCCAGCAGCCCAGGACAGGGTGCGACCCAGTACTTC. Protein sequence: CASSPGQGATQYF.

The chain combines TRBV28 with TRBJ2-5; 9 nucleotides match TRBD2. The V gene's germline CDR1 is MDHEN and CDR2 SYDVKM. This CDR3 spans 15 amino acids. The V segment lost 2 bases and the J segment 4 bases; nucleotides outside the gene matches: 5. The CDR3: CASSLGGGGGETQYF. The DNA for the CDR3 is TGTGCCAGCAGTTTAGGCGGGGGGGGAGGAGAGACCCAGTACTTC.

The chain carries TRBV5-6 and TRBJ1-1, with 9 positions matching TRBD1. Germline loops: CDR1 SGHDT, CDR2 YYEEEE. The CDR3 extends over 11 amino acids. With 3 bases clipped from V and 12 bases from J, the junction kept 3 bases outside the gene matches. The CDR3 protein is CASSSGQGPFF. The CDR3 bases are TGTGCCAGCAGCTCGGGACAGGGACCTTTCTTT.

This chain links TRBV28 with TRBJ1-2, with TRBD1 matching over 9 bases. Germline lookup yields CDR1 MDHEN and CDR2 SYDVKM. This CDR3 is 15 amino acids long. With V trimmed by 3 bases and J by 8 bases, 10 bases remained unmatched. CDR3 amino acids: CASSFLTQGALGYTF. Here the CDR3 DNA reads TGTGCCAGCAGTTTCCTCACACAGGGGGCTCTCGGCTACACCTTC.

The chain combines TRBV27 with TRBJ2-4; tentative D call: TRBD1 (6 bases). The V and J ends lost 7 bases and 0 bases respectively, with 28 bases between them. This CDR3 comprises 20 residues. Germline CDR1 MNHEY, CDR2 SMNVEV (reference sequence). The CDR3 protein is CASNIHPGQDKTLAKNIQYF. The CDR3 region has the DNA TGTGCCAGCAATATCCACCCGGGACAAGACAAAACACTAGCCAAAAACATTCAGTACTTC.